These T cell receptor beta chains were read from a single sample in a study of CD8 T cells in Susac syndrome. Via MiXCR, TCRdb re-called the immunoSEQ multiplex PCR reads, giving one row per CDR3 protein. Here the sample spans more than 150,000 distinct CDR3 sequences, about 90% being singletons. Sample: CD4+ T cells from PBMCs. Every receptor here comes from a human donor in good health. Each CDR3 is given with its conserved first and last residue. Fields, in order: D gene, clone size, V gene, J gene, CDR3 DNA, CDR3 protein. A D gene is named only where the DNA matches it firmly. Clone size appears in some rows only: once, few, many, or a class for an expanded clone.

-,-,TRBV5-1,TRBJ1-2,TGCGCCAGCAGCTCGGAACCGGGACCGAGCTATGGCTACACCTTC,CASSSEPGPSYGYTF
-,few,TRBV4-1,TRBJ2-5,TGCGCCAGCAGCCAAGATGTGAGGGCAGCGGAGACCCAGTACTTC,CASSQDVRAAETQYF
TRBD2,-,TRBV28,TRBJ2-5,TGTGCCAGCATAGTTGGGGGGGCTAGCGGGAGGGCCAGGCAAGAGACCCAGTACTTC,CASIVGGASGRARQETQYF
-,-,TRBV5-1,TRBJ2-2,TGCGCCAGCAGCTTGGACGCGACAAGCACCGGGGAGCTGTTTTTT,CASSLDATSTGELFF
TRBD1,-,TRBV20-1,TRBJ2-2,TGCAGTGCTAGAGGGACAGGGGGCACCGGGGAGCTGTTTTTT,CSARGTGGTGELFF
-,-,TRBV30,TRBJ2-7,TGTGCCTGGAGTGTGAAGCAGGGGTCCCCCTACGAGCAGTACTTC,CAWSVKQGSPYEQYF
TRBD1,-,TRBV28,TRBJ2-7,TGTGCCAGTACGGACAGGCCTGGGGTAGAGCAGTACTTC,CASTDRPGVEQYF
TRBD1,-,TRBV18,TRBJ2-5,TGTGCCAGCGCCGACAGGGGGCAAGAGACCCAGTACTTC,CASADRGQETQYF
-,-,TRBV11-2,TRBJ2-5,TGTGCCAGCAGCTTAGCGACTCTAGAGACCCAGTACTTC,CASSLATLETQYF
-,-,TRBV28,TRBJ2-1,TGTGCCAGCAGACCCTCAGGAAACAATGAGCAGTTCTTC,CASRPSGNNEQFF
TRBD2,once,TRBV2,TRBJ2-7,TGTGCCAGCGGGACTAGCGGGAGTGGAGAGCAGTACTTC,CASGTSGSGEQYF
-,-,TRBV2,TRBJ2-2,TGTGCCAGCAGCTTCCTAGAAGCCGGGGAGCTGTTTTTT,CASSFLEAGELFF
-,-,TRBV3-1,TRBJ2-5,TGTGCCAGCAGCCAATATGCAGCACAAGAGACCCAGTACTTC,CASSQYAAQETQYF
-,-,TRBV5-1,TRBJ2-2,TGCGCCAGCAGCGGTGACAGACCAAACACCGGGGAGCTGTTTTTT,CASSGDRPNTGELFF
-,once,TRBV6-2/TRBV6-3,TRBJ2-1,TGTGCCAGCAGTGGCCCCTCGGAGTTCTTC,CASSGPSEFF
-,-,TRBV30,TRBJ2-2,TGTGCCTGGAGCCAAGGACCCGGGGCTACGAACACCGGGGAGCTGTTTTTT,CAWSQGPGATNTGELFF
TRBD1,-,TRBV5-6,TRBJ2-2,TGTGCCAGCAGCTCAAGGACAGGGGGGAATGCCGGGGAGCTGTTTTTT,CASSSRTGGNAGELFF
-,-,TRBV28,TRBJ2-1,TGTGCCAGCAGTCCACCTACTGCCGGGGGATACAATGAGCAGTTCTTC,CASSPPTAGGYNEQFF
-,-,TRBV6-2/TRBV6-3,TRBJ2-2,TGTGCCAGCAGTTCTCGGACTAAGTCCGGGGAGCTGTTTTTT,CASSSRTKSGELFF
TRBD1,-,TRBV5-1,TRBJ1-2,TGCGCCAGCAGCTTGCCTGCGACAGGGAACTATGGCTACACCTTC,CASSLPATGNYGYTF
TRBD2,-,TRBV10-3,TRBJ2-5,TGTGCCACTGGACTAGCGGGAGAAGAGACCCAGTACTTC,CATGLAGEETQYF
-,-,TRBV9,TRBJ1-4,TGTGCCAGCAGCGCCAGACATGGTGTTCGTGGGGGTAAGAGTGAAAAACTGTTTTTT,CASSARHGVRGGKSEKLFF
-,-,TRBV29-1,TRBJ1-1,TGCAGCGTCGAGGTGCCGTGGCGTGACACTGAAGCTTTCTTT,CSVEVPWRDTEAFF
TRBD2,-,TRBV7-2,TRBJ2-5,TGTGCCAGCAGCTTAGCGCTAGCGGGGGTGGAGACCCAGTACTTC,CASSLALAGVETQYF
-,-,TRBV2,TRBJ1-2,TGTGCCAGCAGTCGGGACAACTATGGCTACACCTTC,CASSRDNYGYTF
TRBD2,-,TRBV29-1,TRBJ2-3,TGCAGCGTTCATCCGGGGGGAGATACGCAGTATTTT,CSVHPGGDTQYF
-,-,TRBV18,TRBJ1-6,TGTGCCAGCTCATATGGGGGCCGCTCACCCCTCCACTTT,CASSYGGRSPLHF
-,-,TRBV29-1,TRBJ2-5,TGCAGCGTCGAAGGCTCTAGGGCTGGAGAGACCCAGTACTTC,CSVEGSRAGETQYF
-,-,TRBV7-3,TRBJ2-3,TGTGCCAGCAGCTTCGGCAGGAGCACAGATACGCAGTATTTT,CASSFGRSTDTQYF
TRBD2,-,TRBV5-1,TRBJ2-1,TGCGCCAGCAGCTTGCTCGCGGGAGGATCCTACAATGAGCAGTTCTTC,CASSLLAGGSYNEQFF
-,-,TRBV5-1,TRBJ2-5,TGCGCCAGCAGAACTCAGGGGTCCCAAGAGACCCAGTACTTC,CASRTQGSQETQYF
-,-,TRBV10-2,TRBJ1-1,TGCGCCAGCAACCCGGGACGACTAATGGGGGGGAACACTGAAGCTTTCTTT,CASNPGRLMGGNTEAFF
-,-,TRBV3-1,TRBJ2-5,TGTGCCAGCAGCCAAGATCTCCGGCAGCAAGAGACCCAGTACTTC,CASSQDLRQQETQYF
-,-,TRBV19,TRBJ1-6,TGTGCCAGTAGATCCCAGGGTTCCTATAATTCACCCCTCCACTTT,CASRSQGSYNSPLHF
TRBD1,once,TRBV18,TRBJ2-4,TGTGCCAGCTCACCGGGACAGGAAAACATTCAGTACTTC,CASSPGQENIQYF
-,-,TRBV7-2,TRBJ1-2,TGTGCCAGCAGCTTGGGGGCCGGGGAAGCTAACTATGGCTACACCTTC,CASSLGAGEANYGYTF
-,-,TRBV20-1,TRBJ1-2,TGCAGTGCTAGAATCCGGGGGCACTATGGCTACACCTTC,CSARIRGHYGYTF
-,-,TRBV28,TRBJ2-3,TGTGCCAGCAGTTTCCCAAGGCTGGATACGCAGTATTTT,CASSFPRLDTQYF
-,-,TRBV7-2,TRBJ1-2,TGTGCCAGCAGCTTAGATCAGTACTCTAACTATGGCTACACCTTC,CASSLDQYSNYGYTF
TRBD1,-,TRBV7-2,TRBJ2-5,TGTGCCAGCAGCGCGTCAGGGACAGGGCGCTGGGAGACCCAGTACTTC,CASSASGTGRWETQYF
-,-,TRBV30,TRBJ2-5,TGTGCCTGGAGTGTAGTACTACAAGAGACCCAGTACTTC,CAWSVVLQETQYF
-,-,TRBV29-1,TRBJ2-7,TGCAGCGTTGTTCGGAGTAGAAGAGACGAGCAGTACTTC,CSVVRSRRDEQYF
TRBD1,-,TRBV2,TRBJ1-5,TGTGCCAGTACAGGGGGCGCTTCTAATAGCAATCAGCCCCAGCATTTT,CASTGGASNSNQPQHF
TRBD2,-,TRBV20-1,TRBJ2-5,TGCAGTGCTAGCCCCCTAGCGGGAGTGAGTGGAGAGACCCAGTACTTC,CSASPLAGVSGETQYF
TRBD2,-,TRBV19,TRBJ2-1,TGTGCCAGTAGTATAGCGACTAGCGGGGCCTACAATGAGCAGTTCTTC,CASSIATSGAYNEQFF
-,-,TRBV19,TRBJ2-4,TGTGCCAGTAGTCCCCCGGGCCACGAGGCCAAAAACATTCAGTACTTC,CASSPPGHEAKNIQYF
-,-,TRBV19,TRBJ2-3,TGTGCCAGTAGTATACAGGAGTGGGATACGCAGTATTTT,CASSIQEWDTQYF
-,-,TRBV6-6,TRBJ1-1,TGTGCCAGCAGTTTACAGGGACCCACGAACACTGAAGCTTTCTTT,CASSLQGPTNTEAFF
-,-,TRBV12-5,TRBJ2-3,TGTGCTAGTGGTTTGACCAGGGCCGCTACGCAGTATTTT,CASGLTRAATQYF
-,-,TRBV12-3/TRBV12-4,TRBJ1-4,TGTGCCAGCAGTTTTATCGATGCAACTAATGAAAAACTGTTTTTT,CASSFIDATNEKLFF
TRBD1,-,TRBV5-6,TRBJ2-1,TGTGCCAGCAGGTTGACCGGGACAGCTTACAATGAGCAGTTCTTC,CASRLTGTAYNEQFF
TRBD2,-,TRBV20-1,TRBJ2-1,TGCAGTGCTAGCGGACTAGCGGGAGATCATGAGCAGTTCTTC,CSASGLAGDHEQFF
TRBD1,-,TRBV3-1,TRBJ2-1,TGTGCCAGCAGCCATGTGGACAGGGGCAGGGGGCAGTTCTTC,CASSHVDRGRGQFF
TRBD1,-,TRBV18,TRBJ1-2,TGTGCCAGCTCACCGAGGGACAGGGGGATTACTTATGGCTACACCTTC,CASSPRDRGITYGYTF
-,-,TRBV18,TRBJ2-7,TGTGCCAGCAGTCCGGGACTCTACGAGCAGTACTTC,CASSPGLYEQYF
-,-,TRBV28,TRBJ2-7,TGTGCCAGCAGACCCACCGGCTACGAGCAGTACTTC,CASRPTGYEQYF
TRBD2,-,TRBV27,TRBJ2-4,TGTGCCAGCAGTCCAGTGGGCGGGAGAGGGGACATTCAGTACTTC,CASSPVGGRGDIQYF
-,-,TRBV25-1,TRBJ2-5,TGTGCCAGCAGTGAATCGGCGGATTCGGAGACCCAGTACTTC,CASSESADSETQYF
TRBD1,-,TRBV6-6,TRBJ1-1,TGTGCCAGCAGTGGGACAGGGAAAATCTTCACTGAAGCTTTCTTT,CASSGTGKIFTEAFF
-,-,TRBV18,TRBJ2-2,TGTGCCTGGCAAGCTCGGCAACAAGGCGGGGAGCTGTTTTTT,CAWQARQQGGELFF